Presented here are 18 T cell receptor beta chains from one specimen sequenced in a study of T cells after yellow fever vaccination (dated by TCRdb to the late 2010s). The treatment or condition label, as the study defines it: live attenuated yellow fever vaccine strain. The library was generated by 5' RACE. The sequencer listed for this sample is Illumina HiSeq 2500. TCRdb ran its own pipeline on the public reads, namely fastp trimming at Q25 and MiXCR clone calling, and kept in-frame beta chains. Each entry merges the rows of one CDR3 protein and shows their most common DNA and genes. A total of about 400,000 distinct CDR3 sequences appear in this sample, approximately 10% of them only once. In total, the top ten clones hold around 20% of the sample. The sample was PBMCs, taken on the day of the first yellow fever vaccination. These receptor sequences come from a man aged 18 to 30 who received the YFV17D yellow fever vaccine.

A few counts support this clonotype. The genes are TRBV2 and TRBJ2-5; 8 bases fit TRBD2. The CDR3 has 14 amino acids. Trimming took 7 bases from V and 5 from J; bases not matched to a gene: 9. Germline lookup yields CDR1 SNHLY and CDR2 FYNNEI. The CDR3 region has the DNA TGTGCCAGCAAAACGACTAGCGCGGGGGAGACCCAGTACTTC. Its translation: CASKTTSAGETQYF.

The rearrangement links TRBV7-2 to TRBJ2-3; TRBD2 aligns across 9 bases. This CDR3 spans 16 amino acids. V lost 3 bases, J lost 2 bases, and 6 bases stayed unmatched. Germline assignment: CDR1 SGHTA and CDR2 FQGNSA. The CDR3 sequence is CASSFRGLAFTDTQYF. As DNA, the CDR3 is TGTGCCAGCAGCTTTAGGGGACTAGCCTTCACAGATACGCAGTATTTT.

This sequence joins TRBV7-3 and TRBJ2-6; 9 nucleotides match TRBD1. Germline V CDR1 and CDR2: SGHTA, FQGTGA. V was clipped by 4 bases and J by 1 base; unmatched bases: 8. There are 18 residues in the CDR3. CDR3 protein: CASSSGTGSFSGANVLTF. CDR3 DNA: TGTGCCAGCAGCTCCGGGACAGGGTCTTTTTCTGGGGCCAACGTCCTGACTTTC.

This clonotype was observed many times. The chain is built from TRBV6-2 or TRBV6-3 and TRBJ2-3; D remains unclear. Deletions cut 2 bases from V and 0 bases from J, with 12 bases between. The CDR3 is 16 amino acids. Germline CDR1 and CDR2: MNHEY and SVGEGT. CDR3 nucleotide sequence: TGTGCCAGCAGTTACGGACGGACGAGGAGCACAGATACGCAGTATTTT. It codes for CASSYGRTRSTDTQYF.

V is TRBV6-5 and J is TRBJ1-1; D ambiguous. CDR1 MNHEY and CDR2 SVGAGI come from the germline V gene. Trimming took 0 bases from V and 4 from J, leaving 9 bases between them. The CDR3 is made up of 14 amino acids. The CDR3 protein is CASSYSDRVTEAFF. CDR3 coding DNA: TGTGCCAGCAGTTACTCCGACCGGGTCACTGAAGCTTTCTTT.

This clonotype was found a few times. This chain joins TRBV6-5 and TRBJ2-1, with 9 bases fitting TRBD1. Germline-derived CDR1 and CDR2 are MNHEY and SVGAGI. Trimming cost V 7 bases and J 0 bases; bases outside gene matches: 7. The CDR3 covers 16 residues. The CDR3 bases are TGTGCCAGCAAACAGGGGGCGGGGACCTCCTACAATGAGCAGTTCTTC. Its protein is CASKQGAGTSYNEQFF.

This clonotype was seen only a few times. The rearrangement uses TRBV5-1 and TRBJ2-1, with TRBD2 as a possible D gene (5 bases). Germline lookup yields CDR1 SGHRS and CDR2 YFSETQ. Trimming shortened V by 0 bases and J by 7 bases, and 8 bases separated the two germline ends. The CDR3 loop spans 13 amino acids. The CDR3 sequence is CASSLGGRNEQFF. In nucleotides, the CDR3 is TGCGCCAGCAGCTTGGGAGGGCGGAATGAGCAGTTCTTC.

CDR3 sequence reads: CASSLDHGNEQFF. In nucleotides, the CDR3 is TGTGCCAGCAGCTTAGATCACGGGAATGAGCAGTTCTTC. The V gene is TRBV11-3, the J gene TRBJ2-1, with no clear D. This CDR3 comprises 13 residues. The germline CDR1 and CDR2 sequences are SGHNT and YENEEA. V was trimmed by 0 bases and J by 7 bases, leaving 7 bases between them.

In regard to this clonotype: Relative to the germline gene, one junction end is altered; a read error may explain this. This sequence joins TRBV12-3 or TRBV12-4 and TRBJ2-1; D could derive from TRBD1 or TRBD2 (5 bases each). There are 12 residues in the CDR3. The CDR3 coding sequence is TGTGCCAGCAGTTTCGGGGCACAGCCCGCAGGTTTC. Its translation: CASSFGAQPAGF.

The rearrangement links TRBV28 to TRBJ1-4, with D possibly matching TRBD1 (5 bases). The germline V and J ends were trimmed by 9 bases and 6 bases, with 26 bases remaining between them. In germline, CDR1 is MDHEN, CDR2 SYDVKM. CDR3 length: 17 residues. The CDR3 region is CARRPFGGSVEDEKLFF. As DNA, the CDR3 is TGTGCCAGGAGGCCTTTTGGGGGAAGTGTGGAAGATGAAAAACTGTTTTTT.

The CDR3 region is CASSLWGSAGDTQYF. CDR3 nucleotides: TGTGCCAGCAGCTTATGGGGTTCAGCGGGAGATACGCAGTATTTT. V and J are TRBV11-2 and TRBJ2-3; D perhaps matches TRBD2 (6 bases). With 2 bases removed from V and 5 bases from J, the gap between germline ends came to 14 bases. Germline CDR1 is SGHAT and CDR2 is FQNNGV. The CDR3 consists of 15 residues.

This clonotype was picked up a small number of times. This chain links TRBV5-1 with TRBJ2-5; 10 nucleotides align to TRBD1. CDR1 and CDR2 from the germline V gene are SGHRS and YFSETQ. V dropped 4 bases and J dropped 5; count of bases not matched to a gene: 5. There are 14 residues in the CDR3. The CDR3 coding sequence is TGCGCCAGCAGCGTGGGACAGGGGAGCGAGACCCAGTACTTC. Protein sequence: CASSVGQGSETQYF.

This rearrangement joins TRBV5-5 to TRBJ2-1; 7 bases match TRBD2. This CDR3 has 13 residues. Germline V gene lookup returns CDR1 SGHKS and CDR2 YYEKEE (reference sequence). V dropped 4 bases and J dropped 6; count of bases not matched to a gene: 4. In DNA, the CDR3 is TGTGCCAGCAGCCGGGGAGGGTCCAATGAGCAGTTCTTC. Protein product: CASSRGGSNEQFF.

This clonotype showed up many times. The chain carries TRBV7-9 and TRBJ2-2; D is unclear. Germline V gene data show CDR1 as SEHNR and CDR2 as FQNEAQ (reference sequence). With 4 bases removed from V and 5 bases from J, the gap between germline ends came to 8 bases. There are 13 residues in the CDR3. Written as DNA, the CDR3 is TGTGCCAGCAGCTCGGGTAATACCGGGGAGCTGTTTTTT. This sequence encodes CASSSGNTGELFF. The variable domain in full, completed from reference TRBV7-9 and TRBJ2-2, reads DTGVSQNPRHKITKRGQNVTFRCDPISEHNRLYWYRQTLGQGPEFLTYFQNEAQLEKSRLLSDRFSAERPKGSFSTLEIQRTEQGDSAMYLCASSSGNTGELFFGEGSRLTVL.

This clonotype was counted only a few times. The chain links TRBV5-4 to TRBJ2-1; 8 nucleotides match TRBD2. J gave up 3 bases and V 4 bases, and 6 bases lay outside the gene matches. There are 15 residues in the CDR3. CDR1 and CDR2 from the germline V gene are SGHNT and YYREEE (reference sequence). CDR3 DNA: TGTGCCAGCAGCCCAAGCGGGGGTTACTACAATGAGCAGTTCTTC. It yields the protein CASSPSGGYYNEQFF.

In DNA, the CDR3 is TGTGCCACCAGCAGTCGGACTAGCGGGGGCCGCTCTGGGGCCAACGTCCTGACTTTC. It encodes CATSSRTSGGRSGANVLTF. The rearrangement uses TRBV15 and TRBJ2-6, with 13 positions matching TRBD2. The junction had 5 bases not matched to a gene; V was cut back by 3 bases and J by 0 bases. The germline V gene encodes CDR1 LNHNV and CDR2 YYDKDF (reference sequence). The CDR3 sequence is 19 residues long.

J is TRBJ1-1 and V is TRBV7-9; D perhaps matches TRBD1 (6 bases). The CDR3 spans 14 residues. Germline V gives CDR1 SEHNR, CDR2 FQNEAQ (reference sequence). The V and J ends lost 3 bases and 3 bases respectively, with 11 bases between them. CDR3 in DNA: TGTGCCAGCAGCTTCCAGGGGAGGGACACTGAAGCTTTCTTT. Its protein is CASSFQGRDTEAFF.

This clonotype was counted only a few times. The chain couples TRBV10-2 to TRBJ2-7; possibly TRBD1 for D (6 bases). The CDR3 contains 12 residues. V was shortened by 7 bases and J by 1 base, with 8 bases between the two germline ends. Germline V gene data show CDR1 as WSHSY and CDR2 as SAAADI. This CDR3 reads CASTGQSYEQYF. DNA for the CDR3: TGCGCCAGCACCGGACAGTCCTACGAGCAGTACTTC.